The table lists the clone carrying this T cell receptor beta chain with a few counts. Its antigen is unknown. These data come from a study of identical twins. General study points: There is a chance that invariant MAIT and iNKT cells partially muddied zero-insertion analyses. The abundant beta clonotypes from cord blood had fewer insertions, and memory repertoires had none of this. Surplus twin overlap in beta out-of-frame sequences was less pronounced.

Template switching, a step in the protocol, added a universal primer site, and cDNA carried unique molecular identifiers. TCRdb passed the 5' RACE reads through MiXCR, listing each CDR3 protein once. The sample has about 460,000 distinct CDR3 sequences; approximately 14% are singletons. The CDR3 contains 14 residues. CDR1 and CDR2 from the germline V gene are SGDLS and YYNGEE. V lost 4 bases to trimming and J lost 5 bases; unmatched junction nucleotides: 5. This same sample was also part of a study on yellow fever vaccine responses in identical twins.

This receptor was obtained from a woman between 18 and 29 years old in good health. The sequencing input was CD4+ T cells sorted from blood. This sequence joins TRBV9 and TRBJ2-2; 7 positions agree with TRBD1. The CDR3 loop reads CASSPLQGTGELFF. CDR3 bases: TGTGCCAGCAGCCCCCTACAGGGGACCGGGGAGCTGTTTTTT.